This T cell receptor (beta chain) was captured by sequencing in a study of shared clonotypes between healthy human individuals. Study overall: For every donor, three CD4 naive, three CD4 memory, two CD8 naive and one CD8 memory plates were used. Whole-study results and caveats: Non-shared clonotypes displayed generation probabilities falling below those of clonotypes present in all four donors. Naive subsets typically showed greater estimated richness than memory subsets.

Concerning this clone: Its antigen is still unknown.

Clones were read by immunoSEQ multiplex PCR, and TCRdb kept only the in-frame ones, dropping some. The sample has about 960,000 clones, 76% seen once. The sample consisted of memory CD4+ T cells sorted from blood. The subset was: CD45RA-negative fraction. The clonotype comes from a man younger than 35 in good health.

The CDR3 sequence: CASSSSVQETQYF. The DNA of the CDR3 is TGTGCCAGTAGTAGTTCAGTCCAAGAGACCCAGTACTTC. The chain recombines TRBV19 with TRBJ2-5, with D hard to call. From germline, CDR1 is LNHDA and CDR2 SQIVND (reference sequence). There are 13 residues in the CDR3. The germline V and J ends were trimmed by 4 bases and 1 base, with 7 bases remaining between them.